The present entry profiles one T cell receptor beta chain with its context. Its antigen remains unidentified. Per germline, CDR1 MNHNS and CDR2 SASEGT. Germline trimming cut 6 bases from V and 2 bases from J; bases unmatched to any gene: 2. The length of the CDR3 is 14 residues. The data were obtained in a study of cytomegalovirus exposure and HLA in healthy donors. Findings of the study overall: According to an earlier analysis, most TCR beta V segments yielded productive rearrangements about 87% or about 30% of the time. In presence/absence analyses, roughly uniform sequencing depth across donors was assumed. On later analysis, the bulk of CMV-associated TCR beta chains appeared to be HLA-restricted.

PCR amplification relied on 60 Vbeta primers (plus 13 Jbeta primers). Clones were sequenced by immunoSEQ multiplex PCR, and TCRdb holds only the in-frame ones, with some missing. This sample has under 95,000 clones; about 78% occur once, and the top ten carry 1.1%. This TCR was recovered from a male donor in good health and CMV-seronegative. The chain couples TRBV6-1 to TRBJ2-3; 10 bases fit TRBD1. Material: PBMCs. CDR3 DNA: TGTGCCAGCAGGGACAGGGGGGCCACAGATACGCAGTATTTT. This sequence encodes CASRDRGATDTQYF.